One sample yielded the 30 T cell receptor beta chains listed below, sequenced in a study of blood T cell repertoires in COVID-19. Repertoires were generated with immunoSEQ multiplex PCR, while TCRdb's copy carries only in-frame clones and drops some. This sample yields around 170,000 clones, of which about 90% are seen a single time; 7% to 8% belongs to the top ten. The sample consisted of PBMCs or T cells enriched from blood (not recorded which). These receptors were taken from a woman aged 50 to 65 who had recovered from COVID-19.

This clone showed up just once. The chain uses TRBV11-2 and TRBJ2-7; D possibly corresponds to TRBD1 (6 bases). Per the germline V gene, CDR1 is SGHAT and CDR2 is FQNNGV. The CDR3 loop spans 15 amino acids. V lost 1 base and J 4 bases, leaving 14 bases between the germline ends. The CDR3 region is CASSLVLRQDYEQYF. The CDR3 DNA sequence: TGTGCCAGCAGCTTAGTCCTTCGACAGGATTACGAGCAGTACTTC.

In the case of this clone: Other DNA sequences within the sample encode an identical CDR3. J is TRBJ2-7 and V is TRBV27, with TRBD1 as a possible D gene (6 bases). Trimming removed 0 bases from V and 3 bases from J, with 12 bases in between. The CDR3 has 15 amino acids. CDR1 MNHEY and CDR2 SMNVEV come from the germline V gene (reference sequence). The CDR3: CASSLSIRGSYEQYF. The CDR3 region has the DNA TGTGCCAGCAGTTTATCGATCAGGGGCAGCTACGAGCAGTACTTC.

CDR3 bases: TGTGCCAGTAGTATAGATCGAATCGGCACTGAAGCTTTCTTT. It encodes CASSIDRIGTEAFF. J is TRBJ1-1 and V is TRBV19; D ambiguous. The CDR3 extends over 14 amino acids. Trimming stripped 0 bases from V and 4 bases from J, with 9 bases between. Germline CDR1 reads LNHDA; CDR2 reads SQIVND (reference sequence).

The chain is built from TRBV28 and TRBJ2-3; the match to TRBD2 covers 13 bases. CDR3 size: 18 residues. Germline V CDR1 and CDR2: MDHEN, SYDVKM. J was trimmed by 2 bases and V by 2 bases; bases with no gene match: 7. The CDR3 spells CASSLVLAGGLFTDTQYF. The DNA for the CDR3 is TGTGCCAGCAGTTTAGTACTAGCGGGAGGGCTTTTCACAGATACGCAGTATTTT.

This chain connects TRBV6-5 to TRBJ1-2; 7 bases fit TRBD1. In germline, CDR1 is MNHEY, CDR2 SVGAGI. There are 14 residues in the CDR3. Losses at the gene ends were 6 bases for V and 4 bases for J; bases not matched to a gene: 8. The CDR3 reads CASSYRDRSYGYTF. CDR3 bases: TGTGCCAGCAGCTACCGGGACAGATCCTATGGCTACACCTTC.

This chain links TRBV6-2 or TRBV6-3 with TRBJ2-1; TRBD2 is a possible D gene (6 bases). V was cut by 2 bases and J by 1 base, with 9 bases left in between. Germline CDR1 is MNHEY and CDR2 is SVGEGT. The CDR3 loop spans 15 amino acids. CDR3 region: CASSYLEGSYNEQFF. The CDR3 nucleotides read TGTGCCAGCAGTTACCTGGAGGGTTCCTACAATGAGCAGTTCTTC.

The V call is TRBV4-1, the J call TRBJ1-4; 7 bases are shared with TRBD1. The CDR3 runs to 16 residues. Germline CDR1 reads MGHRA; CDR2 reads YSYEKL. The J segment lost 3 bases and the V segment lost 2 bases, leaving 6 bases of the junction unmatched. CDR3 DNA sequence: TGCGCCAGCAGCCAATTCGGCCAGGGGGCTAATGAAAAACTGTTTTTT. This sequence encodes CASSQFGQGANEKLFF.

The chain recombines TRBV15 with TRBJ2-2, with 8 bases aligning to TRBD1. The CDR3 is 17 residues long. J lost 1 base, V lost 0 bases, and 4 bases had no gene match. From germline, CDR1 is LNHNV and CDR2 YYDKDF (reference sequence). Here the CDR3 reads CATSRDQGTGNTGELFF. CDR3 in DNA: TGTGCCACCAGCAGAGATCAGGGGACAGGGAACACCGGGGAGCTGTTTTTT.

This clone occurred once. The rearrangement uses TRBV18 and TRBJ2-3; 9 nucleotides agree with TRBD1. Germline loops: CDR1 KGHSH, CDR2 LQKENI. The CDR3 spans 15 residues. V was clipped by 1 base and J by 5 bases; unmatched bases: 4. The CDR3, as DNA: TGTGCCAGCTCACCACGGGACAGGGCAGGAGATACGCAGTATTTT. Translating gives CASSPRDRAGDTQYF.

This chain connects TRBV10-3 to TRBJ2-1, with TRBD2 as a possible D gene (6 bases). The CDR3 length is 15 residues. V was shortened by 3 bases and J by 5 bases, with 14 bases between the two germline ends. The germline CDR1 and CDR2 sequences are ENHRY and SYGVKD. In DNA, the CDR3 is TGTGCCATCAGTGAAATGGTGGCGGGGAACAATGAGCAGTTCTTC. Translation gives CAISEMVAGNNEQFF.

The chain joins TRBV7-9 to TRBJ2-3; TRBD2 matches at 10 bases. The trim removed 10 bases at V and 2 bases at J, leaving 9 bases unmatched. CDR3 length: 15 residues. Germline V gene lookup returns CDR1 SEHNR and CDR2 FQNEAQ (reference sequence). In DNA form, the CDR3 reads TGTGCCACGGCTAGCGGGAGAACGGTCACAGATACGCAGTATTTT. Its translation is CATASGRTVTDTQYF.

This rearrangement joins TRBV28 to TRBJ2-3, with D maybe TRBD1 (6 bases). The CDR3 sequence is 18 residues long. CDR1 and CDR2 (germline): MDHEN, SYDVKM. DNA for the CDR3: TGTGCAGAGAAAGGGGGACGATTGGGACCCTTTAGCACAGATACGCAGTATTTT. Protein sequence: CAEKGGRLGPFSTDTQYF.

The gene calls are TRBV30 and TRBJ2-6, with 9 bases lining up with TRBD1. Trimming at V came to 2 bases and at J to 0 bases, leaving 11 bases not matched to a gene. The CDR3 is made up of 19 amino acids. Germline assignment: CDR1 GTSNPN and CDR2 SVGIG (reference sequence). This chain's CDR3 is CAWSFWGQGSSSGANVLTF. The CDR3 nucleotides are TGTGCCTGGAGTTTTTGGGGACAGGGCTCAAGCTCTGGGGCCAACGTCCTGACTTTC.

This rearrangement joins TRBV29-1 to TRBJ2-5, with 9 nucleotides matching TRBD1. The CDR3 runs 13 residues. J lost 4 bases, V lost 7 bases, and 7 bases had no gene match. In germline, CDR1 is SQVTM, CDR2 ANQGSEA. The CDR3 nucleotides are TGCAGCGCCACTTCGACAGGGGGAGAGACCCAGTACTTC. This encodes CSATSTGGETQYF.

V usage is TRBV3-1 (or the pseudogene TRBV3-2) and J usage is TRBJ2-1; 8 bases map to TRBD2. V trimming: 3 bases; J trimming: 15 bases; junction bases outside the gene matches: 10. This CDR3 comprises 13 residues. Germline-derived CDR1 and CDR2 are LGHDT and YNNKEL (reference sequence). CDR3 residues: CASSHSWEREMFF. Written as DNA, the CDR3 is TGTGCCAGCAGCCATTCCTGGGAGCGGGAGATGTTCTTC.

CDR3 sequence: CASTSWGGNQPQHF. In nucleotides, the CDR3 is TGTGCCAGCACCAGTTGGGGAGGCAATCAGCCCCAGCATTTT. The chain couples TRBV5-6 to TRBJ1-5, with no clear D. The V and J ends lost 6 bases and 2 bases respectively, with 12 bases between them. Germline V lookup: CDR1 SGHDT, CDR2 YYEEEE. The CDR3 is 14 amino acids.

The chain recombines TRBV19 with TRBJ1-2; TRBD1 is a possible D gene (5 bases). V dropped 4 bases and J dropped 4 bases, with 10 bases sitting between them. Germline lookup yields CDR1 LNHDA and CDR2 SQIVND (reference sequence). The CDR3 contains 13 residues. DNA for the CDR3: TGTGCCAGTAGTACCAGGGATTTCTATGGCTACACCTTC. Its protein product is CASSTRDFYGYTF.

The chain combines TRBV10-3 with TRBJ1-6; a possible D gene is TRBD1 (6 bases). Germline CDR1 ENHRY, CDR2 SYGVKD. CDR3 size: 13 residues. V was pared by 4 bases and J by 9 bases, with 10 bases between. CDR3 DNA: TGTGCCATCAGTGGGACAGAAGTTTCACCCCTCCACTTT. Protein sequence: CAISGTEVSPLHF.

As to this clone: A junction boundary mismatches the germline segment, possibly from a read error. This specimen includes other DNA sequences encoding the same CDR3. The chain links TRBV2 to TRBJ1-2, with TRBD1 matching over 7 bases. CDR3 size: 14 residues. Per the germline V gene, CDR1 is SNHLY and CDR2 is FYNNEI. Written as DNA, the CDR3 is TGTGCCAGCAGCGAAGGGACAGCTAACTATGGCTACACCTTC. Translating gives CASSEGTANYGYTF.

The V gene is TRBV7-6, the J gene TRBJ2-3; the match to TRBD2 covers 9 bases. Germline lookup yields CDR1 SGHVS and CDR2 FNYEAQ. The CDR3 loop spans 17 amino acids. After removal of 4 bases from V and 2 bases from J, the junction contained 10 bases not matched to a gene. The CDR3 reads CASSYEGGGRVTDTQYF. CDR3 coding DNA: TGTGCCAGCAGCTATGAAGGGGGCGGGAGGGTCACAGATACGCAGTATTTT.

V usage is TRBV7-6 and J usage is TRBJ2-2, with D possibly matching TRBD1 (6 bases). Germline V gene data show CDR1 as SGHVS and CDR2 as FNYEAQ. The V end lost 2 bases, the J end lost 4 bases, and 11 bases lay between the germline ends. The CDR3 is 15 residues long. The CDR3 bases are TGTGCCAGCAGCTTAAAGGACAGTCTCACCGGGGAGCTGTTTTTT. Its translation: CASSLKDSLTGELFF.

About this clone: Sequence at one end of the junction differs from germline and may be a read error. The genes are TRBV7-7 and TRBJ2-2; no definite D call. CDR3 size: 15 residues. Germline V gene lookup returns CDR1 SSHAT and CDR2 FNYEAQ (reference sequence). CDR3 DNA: TGTGCTAGCAGCTCCTTTCCCCTGAACACCGGGGAGCTGTTTTTT. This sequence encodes CASSSFPLNTGELFF.

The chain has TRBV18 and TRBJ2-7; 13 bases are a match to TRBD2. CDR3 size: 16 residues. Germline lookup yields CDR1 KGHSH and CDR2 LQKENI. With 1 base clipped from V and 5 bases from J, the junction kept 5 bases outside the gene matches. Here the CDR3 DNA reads TGTGCCAGCTCACCACGGACTAGCGGGAGCGCCCACGAGCAGTACTTC. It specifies CASSPRTSGSAHEQYF.

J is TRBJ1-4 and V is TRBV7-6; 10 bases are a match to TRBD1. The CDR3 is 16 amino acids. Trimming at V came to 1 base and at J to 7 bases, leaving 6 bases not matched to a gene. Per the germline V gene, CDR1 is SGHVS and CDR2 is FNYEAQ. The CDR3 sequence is CASSLDPGQGSEKLFF. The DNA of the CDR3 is TGTGCCAGCAGCTTAGACCCGGGACAGGGGTCTGAAAAACTGTTTTTT.

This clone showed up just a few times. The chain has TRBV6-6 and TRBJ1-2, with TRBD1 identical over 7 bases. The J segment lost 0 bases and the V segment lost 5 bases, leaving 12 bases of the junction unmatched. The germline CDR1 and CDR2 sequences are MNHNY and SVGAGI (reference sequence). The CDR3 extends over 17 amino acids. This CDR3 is CASSGSRTGDSNYGYTF. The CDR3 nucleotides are TGTGCCAGCAGTGGATCCAGGACAGGCGATTCTAACTATGGCTACACCTTC.

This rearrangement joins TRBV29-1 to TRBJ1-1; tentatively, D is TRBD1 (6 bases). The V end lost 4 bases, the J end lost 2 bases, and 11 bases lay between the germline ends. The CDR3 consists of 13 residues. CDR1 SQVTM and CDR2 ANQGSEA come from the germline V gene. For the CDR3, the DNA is TGCAGCGTTGTGAGGGGGTCCAACACTGAAGCTTTCTTT. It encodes CSVVRGSNTEAFF.

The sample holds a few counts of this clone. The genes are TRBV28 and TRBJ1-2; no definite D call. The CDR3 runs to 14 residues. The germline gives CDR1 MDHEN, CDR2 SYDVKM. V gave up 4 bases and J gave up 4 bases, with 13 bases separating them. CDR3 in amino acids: CASSSPTVSYGYTF. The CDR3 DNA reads TGTGCCAGCAGTTCCCCTACAGTATCCTATGGCTACACCTTC.

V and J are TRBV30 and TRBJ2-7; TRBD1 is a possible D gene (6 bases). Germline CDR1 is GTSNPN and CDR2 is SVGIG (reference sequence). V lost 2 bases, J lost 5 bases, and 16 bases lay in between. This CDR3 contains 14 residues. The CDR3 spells CAWSFGTLRDEQYF. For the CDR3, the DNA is TGTGCCTGGAGTTTTGGGACACTTAGGGACGAGCAGTACTTC.

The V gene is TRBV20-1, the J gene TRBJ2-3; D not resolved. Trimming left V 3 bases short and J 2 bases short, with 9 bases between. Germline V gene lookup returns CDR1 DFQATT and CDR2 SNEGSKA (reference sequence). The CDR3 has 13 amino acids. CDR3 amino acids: CSASRRNTDTQYF. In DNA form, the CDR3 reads TGCAGTGCTAGTCGGCGGAACACAGATACGCAGTATTTT.

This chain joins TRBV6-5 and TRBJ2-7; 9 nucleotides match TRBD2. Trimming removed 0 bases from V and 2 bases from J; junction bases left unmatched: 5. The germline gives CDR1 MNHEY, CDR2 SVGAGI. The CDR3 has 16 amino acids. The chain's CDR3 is CASSYSSSGSPYEQYF. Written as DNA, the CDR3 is TGTGCCAGCAGTTACTCGAGTAGCGGGAGCCCCTACGAGCAGTACTTC.